Following are 18 T cell receptor beta chains from one sample sequenced in a study of tumor and adjacent non-tumor tissue in lung cancer. Three rounds of nested PCR, following a modified ARM-PCR protocol, produced the TCRbeta library. TCRdb re-analysed the multiplex PCR reads in MiXCR, keeping a single row per CDR3 protein. The sample contains about 70,000 distinct CDR3 sequences, 73% of which appear only once. RNA was extracted from bulk tissue without any cell sorting. Sequences were obtained from lung tumor tissue. All receptors come from a man aged 55 to 70 with non-small cell lung cancer.

Of note for this clonotype: This CDR3 fails to terminate in the conserved phenylalanine or tryptophan, so it likely reflects a read error. The V call is TRBV29-1, the J call TRBJ2-7, with D possibly being TRBD1 (6 bases). The germline CDR1 and CDR2 sequences are SQVTM and ANQGSEA. The CDR3 is made up of 13 amino acids. The CDR3 is CSVGQSMTYEQYL. In DNA form, the CDR3 reads TGCAGTGTCGGACAGTCTATGACCTACGAGCAGTACTTA.

The chain carries TRBV20-1 and TRBJ2-7, with TRBD1 as a possible D gene (5 bases). The germline CDR1 and CDR2 sequences are DFQATT and SNEGSKA (reference sequence). CDR3 size: 10 residues. V gave up 5 bases and J gave up 9 bases, with 11 bases separating them. The CDR3 DNA reads as TGCAGTGCTGGGTATAGGGGGCAGTACTTC. Residues: CSAGYRGQYF.

With respect to this clonotype: The conserved phenylalanine or tryptophan normally closing the CDR3 is absent here, so this likely arose from a read error. The gene calls are TRBV29-1 and TRBJ2-3; a weak D match, TRBD2 (5 bases). The CDR3 has 14 amino acids. Trimming pared 5 bases from V and 4 bases from J, leaving 16 bases between. Germline V CDR1 and CDR2: SQVTM, ANQGSEA. CDR3 sequence: CSVFMPSRSDTQYL. The CDR3 bases are TGCAGCGTTTTTATGCCTAGCCGATCAGATACGCAGTATCTT.

This rearrangement joins TRBV5-6 to TRBJ1-2; D remains ambiguous. With 2 bases removed from V and 11 bases from J, the gap between germline ends came to 19 bases. CDR1 is SGHDT, CDR2 YYEEEE, per germline. The CDR3 has 14 residues. CDR3 residues: CASSFGMGRGGYTF. CDR3 bases: TGTGCCAGCAGCTTTGGAATGGGCAGAGGTGGTTACACCTTC.

The chain employs TRBV20-1 and TRBJ2-1; 11 bases are shared with TRBD2. Per the germline V gene, CDR1 is DFQATT and CDR2 is SNEGSKA (reference sequence). V dropped 6 bases and J dropped 11; count of bases not matched to a gene: 15. This CDR3 has 15 amino acids. The CDR3: CSARSVAGGYHKQFF. DNA for the CDR3: TGCAGTGCCAGATCTGTAGCGGGAGGGTACCATAAGCAGTTCTTC.

In the case of this clonotype: The CDR3 end shows no conserved phenylalanine or tryptophan, and so a read error is likely. The rearrangement uses TRBV29-1 and TRBJ2-3; TRBD1 is a possible D gene (6 bases). CDR1 is SQVTM and CDR2 is ANQGSEA in the germline V gene. The CDR3 is made up of 18 amino acids. CDR3 sequence reads: CSVGAGTGNPYYTYTQYL. CDR3 nucleotides: TGCAGCGTTGGTGCGGGCACAGGGAATCCTTACTACACATATACGCAGTATTTG.

About this clonotype itself: The missing conserved phenylalanine or tryptophan at the end of this CDR3 makes a read error likely. No DNA is shown, since the ends of the CDR3 on it are uncertain; the CDR3 is the one TCRdb lists. This chain connects TRBV20-1 to TRBJ2-5; the D call of TRBD2 is as the table states it, not checked on the DNA. The CDR3 contains 15 residues when both ends are counted. Germline V CDR1 and CDR2: DFQATT, SNEGSKA (reference sequence). This chain's CDR3 is CSAERTSGGGETRYY.

As regards this clonotype: This CDR3 fails to terminate in the conserved phenylalanine or tryptophan, so it likely reflects a read error. The chain carries TRBV6-5 and TRBJ1-4; D might be TRBD1 (5 bases). V lost 6 bases and J lost 4, with 21 bases in between. Germline values: CDR1 MNHEY, CDR2 SVGAGI. This CDR3 has 17 residues. CDR3 in amino acids: CASSLLGRGRLNEKLFI. CDR3 DNA sequence: TGTGCCAGCAGCCTACTCGGGAGGGGACGGCTTAATGAAAAACTGTTTATT.

A remark on this clonotype: Without the conserved terminal phenylalanine or tryptophan, this CDR3 likely stems from a read error. This chain joins TRBV6-1 and TRBJ1-3, with 12 positions matching TRBD1. The CDR3 length is 16 residues. Germline trimming cut 11 bases from V and 8 bases from J; bases unmatched to any gene: 16. Germline V lookup: CDR1 MNHNS, CDR2 SASEGT. CDR3 residues: CAGTLRIGTGGYTIYS. In nucleotides, the CDR3 is TGTGCCGGCACCCTCCGAATCGGGACAGGGGGCTACACCATATATTCT.

This clonotype has at least ten counts. One end of the junction varies from germline; a read error may be responsible. The rearrangement joins TRBV11-3 to TRBJ1-1; TRBD1 aligns across 7 bases. The length of the CDR3 is 13 residues. Germline CDR1 reads SGHNT; CDR2 reads YENEEA. The CDR3 sequence: CESRLEKGAEALF. CDR3 in DNA: TGTGAAAGCAGATTAGAGAAGGGGGCTGAAGCTTTATTT.

A note on this clonotype: A single base separates this from a much larger clone, so it may be a read error. The chain links TRBV28 to TRBJ1-6; D might be TRBD1 (6 bases). The CDR3 covers 14 residues. Germline V gene sequence: CDR1 MDHEN, CDR2 SYDVKM. The CDR3 region is CAGRGGAGSSPLHF. The CDR3 DNA reads as TGTGCCGGCAGGGGCGGGGCAGGGAGCTCACCCCTCCACTTT.

With regard to this clonotype: Likely a read error: the CDR3 ends without its conserved phenylalanine or tryptophan. It is unclear where the CDR3 begins or ends on the DNA, so no DNA is shown, and the CDR3 is as TCRdb lists it. The V and J genes are TRBV20-1 and TRBJ2-1; the table's D call, TRBD2, was not checked against the DNA. The CDR3 length equals 15 residues, ends included. The germline V gene has CDR1 DFQATT and CDR2 SNEGSKA (reference sequence). The CDR3 is CSARVGTSGRNEQFL.

On this clonotype: A read error may produce the germline difference seen at one junction end. CDR3 residues: CAITNSTYEQYF. In DNA, the CDR3 is TGTGCCATTACTAATTCTACCTACGAGCAATACTTC. This chain joins TRBV10-3 and TRBJ2-7; D gene ambiguous. The CDR3 has 12 amino acids. CDR1 and CDR2 (germline): ENHRY, SYGVKD.

This clonotype has only one observation. The chain joins TRBV29-1 to TRBJ2-4, with a possible D match to TRBD1 (5 bases). The V and J ends lost 8 bases and 12 bases respectively, with 23 bases between them. CDR1 and CDR2 from the germline V gene are SQVTM and ANQGSEA. CDR3 length equals 13 residues. The CDR3 nucleotides are TGCAGCTTTCAGACAGACCAAAAAGGCAATCAGTACTTC. Protein sequence: CSFQTDQKGNQYF.

At least ten counts were recorded for this clonotype. The chain combines TRBV6-1 with TRBJ2-5, with TRBD1 as a possible D gene (5 bases). Trimming removed 8 bases from V and 1 base from J, with 8 bases in between. This CDR3 has 12 amino acids. Germline CDR1 is MNHNS and CDR2 is SASEGT. The CDR3 is CASVQGQETQYF. The CDR3 DNA follows: TGTGCCAGCGTCCAGGGCCAAGAGACCCAGTACTTC.

The J gene is TRBJ2-7, the V gene TRBV20-1; the match to TRBD2 covers 8 bases. After removal of 8 bases from V and 0 bases from J, the junction contained 12 bases not matched to a gene. In germline, CDR1 is DFQATT, CDR2 SNEGSKA (reference sequence). The CDR3 length is 15 residues. The CDR3 DNA follows: TGCAGTATTAGAGAGAAGCGGGAGAGCTCCTACGAGCAGTACTTC. This translates into CSIREKRESSYEQYF.

About this clonotype itself: Given a much more abundant clone one base away, this may be a read error. This chain joins TRBV28 and TRBJ2-7; possibly TRBD1 or TRBD2 for D (6 bases each). The CDR3 covers 15 residues. Germline V gene sequence: CDR1 MDHEN, CDR2 SYDVKM. Trimming shortened V by 6 bases and J by 1 base, and 16 bases separated the two germline ends. The CDR3 DNA reads TGTGCCAGCAGGGAGAGGGGGGAAAAATCCTACGAGCAGTACTTC. Translating it yields CASRERGEKSYEQYF.

The table lists this clonotype with many counts. The chain has TRBV7-9 and TRBJ1-2; possible D gene TRBD1, 5 bases. The CDR3 consists of 17 residues. Trimming stripped 1 base from V and 4 bases from J, with 19 bases between. The germline gives CDR1 SEHNR, CDR2 FQNEAQ (reference sequence). CDR3 in amino acids: CASSLETGSGSRYGYTF. The CDR3 nucleotides are TGTGCCAGCAGCTTAGAAACAGGCTCCGGGTCGCGCTATGGCTACACCTTC.